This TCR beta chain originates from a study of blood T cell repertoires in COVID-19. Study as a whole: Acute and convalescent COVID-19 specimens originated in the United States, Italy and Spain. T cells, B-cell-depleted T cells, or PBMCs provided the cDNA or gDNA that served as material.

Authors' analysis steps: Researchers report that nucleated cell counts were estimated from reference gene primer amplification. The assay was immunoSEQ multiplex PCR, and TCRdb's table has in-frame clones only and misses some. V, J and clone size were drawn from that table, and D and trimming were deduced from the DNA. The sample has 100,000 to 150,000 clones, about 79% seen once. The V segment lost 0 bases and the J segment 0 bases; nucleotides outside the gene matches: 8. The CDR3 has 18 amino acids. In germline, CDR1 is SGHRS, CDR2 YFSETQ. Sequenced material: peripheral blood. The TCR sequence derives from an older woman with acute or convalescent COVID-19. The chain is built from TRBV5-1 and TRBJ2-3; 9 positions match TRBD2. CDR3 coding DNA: TGCGCCAGCAGCTTGGGTATTAGCGGGGGCCCTAGCACAGATACGCAGTATTTT. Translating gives CASSLGISGGPSTDTQYF.